Listed below are T cell receptor beta chains from one sample, sequenced in a study of shared clonotypes between healthy human individuals. TCRdb's copy holds only in-frame clones and misses some; the assay was immunoSEQ multiplex PCR. The data hold roughly 1,600,000 clones, with just under 99% observed a single time. Sample: naive CD4+ T cells sorted from blood. The receptors were sampled from a man aged 25-40 years in good health. The CDR3 runs from the conserved cysteine through the conserved F or W. Each record gives: V gene, J gene, CDR3 protein.

V: TRBV30; J: TRBJ2-7; CDR3: CAWSVGAYEQYF
V: TRBV5-6; J: TRBJ2-7; CDR3: CASSSWTGSYEQYF
V: TRBV5-1; J: TRBJ2-7; CDR3: CASSLDGSSLREQYF
V: TRBV7-9; J: TRBJ2-1; CDR3: CASSLGASGFSYNEQFF
V: TRBV28; J: TRBJ2-3; CDR3: CASSRRRLGGGTDTQYF
V: TRBV18; J: TRBJ2-7; CDR3: CASSPAAQQYF
V: TRBV6-6; J: TRBJ1-5; CDR3: CASSGNQPQHF
V: TRBV13; J: TRBJ1-4; CDR3: CASSSTGKTNEKLFF
V: TRBV9; J: TRBJ2-5; CDR3: CASSVTPIQETQYF
V: TRBV7-2; J: TRBJ2-7; CDR3: CASSPPPGGYEQYF
V: TRBV19; J: TRBJ2-7; CDR3: CASRDDPSYEQYF
V: TRBV2; J: TRBJ1-1; CDR3: CATSGGGTEAFF
V: TRBV28; J: TRBJ1-5; CDR3: CASKVSNQPQHF
V: TRBV9; J: TRBJ1-4; CDR3: CASSSGGEKLFF
V: TRBV7-9; J: TRBJ1-2; CDR3: CASSIQSAPGSTNYGYTF
V: TRBV7-2; J: TRBJ2-5; CDR3: CASRKSGGSARETQYF
V: TRBV18; J: TRBJ2-7; CDR3: CASSPGTGAYEQYF
V: TRBV28; J: TRBJ1-5; CDR3: CASSHDGTVNQPQHF
V: TRBV27; J: TRBJ2-7; CDR3: CASSSYSGESSYEQYF
V: TRBV6-5; J: TRBJ2-3; CDR3: CASRGLAPRTDTQYF
V: TRBV6-5; J: TRBJ2-3; CDR3: CASSRADVTDTQYF
V: TRBV2; J: TRBJ2-4; CDR3: CASSVRQGKVDF
V: TRBV14; J: TRBJ2-2; CDR3: CASIGPTSGRLTGELFF
V: TRBV5-1; J: TRBJ1-1; CDR3: CASSSTGVRMNTEAFF
V: TRBV6-4; J: TRBJ1-1; CDR3: CASSESLGLSEAFF
V: TRBV19; J: TRBJ2-1; CDR3: CASSSGTPNEQFF
V: TRBV10-3; J: TRBJ2-5; CDR3: CAISLDFAAGRTQYF
V: TRBV5-1; J: TRBJ2-1; CDR3: CASSPDRATYNEQFF
V: TRBV5-1; J: TRBJ1-1; CDR3: CASRKVGNTEAFF
V: TRBV13; J: TRBJ2-6; CDR3: CASSLDRLESGANVLTF
V: TRBV27; J: TRBJ2-1; CDR3: CASSSKQVVPKENEQFF
V: TRBV2; J: TRBJ2-5; CDR3: CASSGLAGGETQYF
V: TRBV27; J: TRBJ2-5; CDR3: CASRLSGRLQETQYF
V: TRBV20-1; J: TRBJ2-4; CDR3: CSAASGGIQYF
V: TRBV5-4; J: TRBJ2-6; CDR3: CASSEEAGANVLTF
V: TRBV5-6; J: TRBJ2-2; CDR3: CASSLGIWAAGELFF
V: TRBV19; J: TRBJ2-7; CDR3: CATSRAASSYEQYF
V: TRBV29-1; J: TRBJ2-1; CDR3: CSVLSGWDNEQFF
V: TRBV7-2; J: TRBJ2-3; CDR3: CASSRPPGGTDTQYF